These 31 T cell receptor beta chains originate from one sample sequenced in a study of early T cells in non-severe SARS-CoV-2 infection. TCRdb itself ran the 5' RACE reads through MiXCR, one entry per CDR3 protein. The sample gives 25,000 to 35,000 distinct CDR3 sequences, 4.6% of which show up once; around 6% is in the top ten. Sequences were derived from whole blood, sampled at baseline. These receptor sequences come from an adult who was a healthcare worker with PCR-confirmed SARS-CoV-2 infection or an uninfected control (not recorded which).

This clonotype has a count of ten or more. V gene TRBV27 combines with J gene TRBJ2-3; 7 nucleotides match TRBD2. V lost 5 bases to trimming and J lost 4 bases; unmatched junction nucleotides: 15. Germline lookup yields CDR1 MNHEY and CDR2 SMNVEV (reference sequence). This CDR3 has 17 amino acids. CDR3: CASSPTRLAFYPDTQYF. DNA for the CDR3: TGTGCCAGCAGTCCCACCAGACTAGCCTTTTACCCAGATACGCAGTATTTT.

This clonotype has ten or more counts. The J gene is TRBJ2-1, the V gene TRBV6-2 or TRBV6-3; TRBD2 aligns across 7 bases. The germline V gene has CDR1 MNHEY and CDR2 SVGEGT. The CDR3 is 17 residues long. The V gene end was trimmed by 7 bases and the J gene end by 3 bases; junction bases not matched to a gene: 15. CDR3 region: CASNTPLGTIIYNEQFF. The DNA of the CDR3 is TGTGCCAGCAACACCCCCCTGGGGACTATTATCTACAATGAGCAGTTCTTC.

This clonotype occurred many times. The chain couples TRBV11-3 to TRBJ2-5; no clear D gene. The germline V and J ends were trimmed by 0 bases and 5 bases, with 10 bases remaining between them. This CDR3 has 14 residues. CDR1 and CDR2 from the germline V gene are SGHNT and YENEEA. This CDR3 reads CASSLDGSAETQYF. In nucleotides, the CDR3 is TGTGCCAGCAGCTTAGATGGTAGTGCGGAGACCCAGTACTTC.

Many counts were recorded for this clonotype. The J gene is TRBJ2-1, the V gene TRBV7-2, with 13 bases aligning to TRBD2. CDR3 size: 17 residues. V lost 6 bases to trimming and J lost 9 bases; unmatched junction nucleotides: 14. Per germline, CDR1 SGHTA and CDR2 FQGNSA. The CDR3 spells CASSPDWTSGRSSEQFF. Here the CDR3 DNA reads TGTGCCAGCAGTCCGGACTGGACTAGCGGGAGATCAAGTGAGCAGTTCTTC. Combining the CDR3 with reference TRBV7-2 and TRBJ2-1 gives the whole variable domain GAGVSQSPSNKVTEKGKDVELRCDPISGHTALYWYRQSLGQGLEFLIYFQGNSAPDKSGLPSDRFSAERTGGSVSTLTIQRTQQEDSAVYLCASSPDWTSGRSSEQFFGPGTRLTVL.

This clonotype was found many times. The chain couples TRBV6-2 or TRBV6-3 to TRBJ2-1; 8 nucleotides match TRBD2. Unmatched junction bases numbered 9, after V lost 5 bases and J lost 6 bases. The CDR3 is made up of 15 amino acids. In germline, CDR1 is MNHEY, CDR2 SVGEGT. This chain's CDR3 is CASSPAAGGFNEQFF. The DNA for the CDR3 is TGTGCCAGCAGTCCAGCGGCGGGGGGATTCAATGAGCAGTTCTTC.

This clonotype was picked up many times. The chain links TRBV7-2 to TRBJ2-7; TRBD1 aligns across 8 bases. After removal of 0 bases from V and 6 bases from J, the junction contained 1 base not matched to a gene. The germline V gene has CDR1 SGHTA and CDR2 FQGNSA. The CDR3 consists of 13 residues. CDR3 sequence reads: CASSLAGTGEQYF. For the CDR3, the DNA is TGTGCCAGCAGCTTAGCGGGGACAGGCGAGCAGTACTTC. The full variable domain, completed using reference TRBV7-2 and TRBJ2-7, is GAGVSQSPSNKVTEKGKDVELRCDPISGHTALYWYRQSLGQGLEFLIYFQGNSAPDKSGLPSDRFSAERTGGSVSTLTIQRTQQEDSAVYLCASSLAGTGEQYFGPGTRLTVT.

This clonotype has only a few counts. The gene calls are TRBV6-2 or TRBV6-3 and TRBJ1-5; TRBD1 aligns across 8 bases. J was trimmed by 2 bases and V by 8 bases; bases with no gene match: 2. The germline V gene encodes CDR1 MNHEY and CDR2 SVGEGT. This CDR3 region has 13 residues. The DNA for the CDR3 is TGTGCCAGCCAACAGGGGGGCAATCAGCCCCAGCATTTT. Its translation: CASQQGGNQPQHF.

This clonotype was picked up many times. V and J are TRBV6-5 and TRBJ1-1; the match to TRBD1 covers 11 bases. J gave up 5 bases and V 1 base, and 12 bases lay outside the gene matches. Germline lookup yields CDR1 MNHEY and CDR2 SVGAGI. CDR3 length equals 18 residues. CDR3 nucleotides: TGTGCCAGCAGTTACTGGTCGGGACAGGGGGTCCCGGGGACTGAAGCTTTCTTT. Protein product: CASSYWSGQGVPGTEAFF.

This clonotype was counted at least ten times. The CDR3 region is CATSDFRLAYGYTF. CDR3 DNA: TGTGCCACCAGTGATTTTAGGCTCGCCTATGGCTACACCTTC. The chain recombines TRBV24-1 with TRBJ1-2, with D unresolved. There are 14 residues in the CDR3. Trimming removed 1 base from V and 4 bases from J, with 9 bases in between. Germline-derived CDR1 and CDR2 are KGHDR and SFDVKD.

This clonotype was counted many times. This rearrangement joins TRBV27 to TRBJ1-5, with a weak D call TRBD1 (6 bases). CDR3 length: 15 amino acids. Germline V lookup: CDR1 MNHEY, CDR2 SMNVEV (reference sequence). V lost 5 bases to trimming and J lost 2 bases, with 13 bases between them. CDR3 region: CASSGTGGGNQPQHF. CDR3 DNA: TGTGCCAGCAGTGGGACGGGGGGCGGCAATCAGCCCCAGCATTTT.

This clonotype was found many times. The chain uses TRBV21-1 and TRBJ2-7; the table's D call, TRBD2, was not checked against the DNA. TRBV21-1 is classified as a pseudogene. The CDR3 is 19 residues long. The CDR3 here is CASSPGLAGIYHSSYEQYF. In nucleotides, the CDR3 is TGTGCCAGCAGCCCAGGACTAGCGGGGATTTACCACAGCTCCTACGAGCAGTACTTC.

A few counts support this clonotype. V usage is TRBV20-1 and J usage is TRBJ2-1; D possibly corresponds to TRBD2 (6 bases). Trimming left V 6 bases short and J 0 bases short, with 12 bases between. Germline CDR1 is DFQATT and CDR2 is SNEGSKA (reference sequence). The CDR3 contains 14 residues. As DNA, the CDR3 is TGCAGTGCGAGACGGGGGACCTCCTACAATGAGCAGTTCTTC. It translates to CSARRGTSYNEQFF.

This clonotype has ten or more counts. The chain is built from TRBV6-4 and TRBJ2-3; 10 nucleotides line up with TRBD2. CDR1 is MRHNA, CDR2 SNTAGT, per germline. The CDR3 spans 14 residues. Trimming at V came to 3 bases and at J to 6 bases, leaving 3 bases not matched to a gene. The DNA of the CDR3 is TGTGCCAGCAGTGAAAGCGGGGGGGCCGATACGCAGTATTTT. This codes for CASSESGGADTQYF.

In its sample, this clonotype was seen many times. This chain links TRBV2 with TRBJ2-7; 9 bases line up with TRBD2. This CDR3 comprises 14 residues. Germline CDR1 is SNHLY and CDR2 is FYNNEI. V lost 6 bases and J lost 7; bases outside the gene matches: 10. The CDR3 is CASRRSGLAREQYF. The CDR3 DNA reads as TGTGCCAGCAGAAGATCGGGACTAGCTCGGGAGCAGTACTTC. Based on the CDR3 plus reference TRBV2 and TRBJ2-7, the full variable domain is EPEVTQTPSHQVTQMGQEVILRCVPISNHLYFYWYRQILGQKVEFLVSFYNNEISEKSEIFDDQFSVERPDGSNFTLKIRSTKLEDSAMYFCASRRSGLAREQYFGPGTRLTVT.

This clonotype is a singleton in its sample. This may be a read error, as it is one base from a much larger clone. The chain uses TRBV10-3 and TRBJ2-3; D is unclear. Trimming shortened V by 6 bases and J by 1 base, and 11 bases separated the two germline ends. There are 14 residues in the CDR3. Germline V gives CDR1 ENHRY, CDR2 SYGVKD. CDR3 protein: CAISHDWGTDTQYF. CDR3 nucleotide sequence: TGTGCCATCAGCCACGACTGGGGCACAGATACGCAGTATTTT.

There are many counts of this clonotype. This rearrangement joins TRBV10-1 to TRBJ2-1; 8 bases fit TRBD2. CDR3 size: 16 residues. The junction had 4 bases not matched to a gene; V was cut back by 3 bases and J by 0 bases. Germline values: CDR1 WNHNN, CDR2 SYGVQD (reference sequence). CDR3 residues: CASSDPGGLSYNEQFF. Here the CDR3 DNA reads TGCGCCAGCAGTGACCCGGGGGGGCTCTCCTACAATGAGCAGTTCTTC.

This clonotype has ten or more counts. The chain is built from TRBV3-1 and TRBJ2-1; the D gene could be TRBD1 or TRBD2 (5 bases each). CDR1 and CDR2 from the germline V gene are LGHDT and YNNKEL (reference sequence). V was shortened by 0 bases and J by 12 bases, with 18 bases between the two germline ends. This CDR3 is built from 15 residues. The chain's CDR3 is CASSQERGLSLVQFF. The DNA of the CDR3 is TGTGCCAGCAGCCAAGAGAGGGGCCTCAGCTTGGTGCAGTTCTTC.

This clonotype was recorded many times. The chain links TRBV7-8 to TRBJ1-2; 8 bases align to TRBD1. This CDR3 is built from 13 residues. The germline V gene encodes CDR1 SGHVS and CDR2 FQNEAQ. The trim removed 5 bases at V and 6 bases at J, leaving 5 bases unmatched. This chain's CDR3 is CASSDGQGDGYTF. CDR3 sequence (DNA): TGTGCCAGCAGCGACGGACAGGGAGATGGCTACACCTTC.

This clonotype was counted ten times or more. The rearrangement links TRBV20-1 to TRBJ2-7, with D possibly TRBD2 on 6 matching bases. CDR1 is DFQATT, CDR2 SNEGSKA, per germline (reference sequence). V dropped 6 bases and J dropped 2 bases, with 8 bases sitting between them. The CDR3 length is 11 residues. CDR3 sequence reads: CSAAGAYEQYF. CDR3 in DNA: TGCAGTGCAGCGGGTGCCTACGAGCAGTACTTC.

This clonotype appeared many times. This sequence joins TRBV28 and TRBJ2-7, with TRBD1 as a possible D gene (6 bases). Germline-derived CDR1 and CDR2 are MDHEN and SYDVKM. Trimming shortened V by 6 bases and J by 0 bases, and 12 bases separated the two germline ends. This CDR3 is 14 amino acids long. The chain's CDR3 is CASRGTLSSYEQYF. Here the CDR3 DNA reads TGTGCCAGCAGGGGGACATTGAGCTCCTACGAGCAGTACTTC.

This clonotype showed up many times. V usage is TRBV5-4 and J usage is TRBJ2-4; possibly TRBD2 for D (5 bases). Germline CDR1 SGHNT, CDR2 YYREEE (reference sequence). The CDR3 consists of 16 residues. With 1 base removed from V and 2 bases from J, the gap between germline ends came to 13 bases. The CDR3 loop reads CASSLWLRETKNIQYF. The CDR3 DNA follows: TGTGCCAGCAGCTTGTGGTTAAGGGAGACCAAAAACATTCAGTACTTC.

This clonotype was recorded many times. The gene calls are TRBV20-1 and TRBJ2-3; D ambiguous. This CDR3 comprises 17 residues. Germline lookup yields CDR1 DFQATT and CDR2 SNEGSKA (reference sequence). V lost 0 bases, J lost 2 bases, and 18 bases lay in between. The CDR3 here is CSARDANGGASTDTQYF. The CDR3, as DNA: TGCAGTGCTAGAGATGCAAATGGCGGAGCCTCCACAGATACGCAGTATTTT.

This clonotype was counted ten times or more. This chain uses TRBV6-1 with TRBJ2-5, with D unresolved. The V end lost 8 bases, the J end lost 1 base, and 8 bases lay between the germline ends. The CDR3 length is 12 residues. From germline, CDR1 is MNHNS and CDR2 SASEGT. In nucleotides, the CDR3 is TGTGCCAGCGGGCAGGCCCAAGAGACCCAGTACTTC. It translates to CASGQAQETQYF.

This clonotype occurred many times. The chain joins TRBV9 to TRBJ1-6, with a tentative D call TRBD1 (5 bases). This CDR3 comprises 16 residues. Germline V gives CDR1 SGDLS, CDR2 YYNGEE. V was trimmed by 4 bases and J by 5 bases, leaving 16 bases between them. The CDR3 here is CASSRGRGRNNSPLHF. In DNA, the CDR3 is TGTGCCAGCAGCCGCGGGAGGGGCCGAAATAATTCACCCCTCCACTTT.

V is TRBV19 and J is TRBJ2-3; tentatively, D is TRBD1 (5 bases). The CDR3 covers 15 residues. V lost 6 bases to trimming and J lost 2 bases, with 15 bases between them. The V gene's germline CDR1 is LNHDA and CDR2 SQIVND (reference sequence). CDR3 sequence: CASRNLQGHTDTQYF. As DNA, the CDR3 is TGTGCCAGTAGGAACCTTCAGGGCCACACAGATACGCAGTATTTT.

Many counts were recorded for this clonotype. The chain joins TRBV6-4 to TRBJ2-3, with a possible D match to TRBD1 (7 bases). Trimming removed 3 bases from V and 6 bases from J, with 13 bases in between. This CDR3 region has 14 residues. Germline assignment: CDR1 MRHNA and CDR2 SNTAGT. CDR3 nucleotides: TGTGCCAGCAGTGAGGAGGGGGCGGTCGATACGCAGTATTTT. It is translated as CASSEEGAVDTQYF.

There are a few counts of this clonotype. CDR3 region: CASSHSGGGPGGYTF. Here the CDR3 DNA reads TGTGCCAGCAGCCACTCCGGCGGGGGACCCGGTGGCTACACCTTC. The rearrangement joins TRBV7-6 to TRBJ1-2, with D possibly being TRBD1 (5 bases). With 5 bases removed from V and 7 bases from J, the gap between germline ends came to 20 bases. CDR3 length: 15 residues. From germline, CDR1 is SGHVS and CDR2 FNYEAQ.

The chain recombines TRBV21-1 with TRBJ2-7; the DNA was not compared with TRBD1, the D call given in the table. TRBV21-1 is tagged as a pseudogene. The CDR3 has 20 amino acids. The CDR3, as DNA: TGTGCCAGCAGCAAAGATCCCAGTCAGGGCTTTGAAGTAAGCTCCTACGAGCAGTACTTC. It yields the protein CASSKDPSQGFEVSSYEQYF.

This clonotype has at least ten counts. CDR3 protein: CAISDSRGQETQYF. The CDR3 nucleotides read TGTGCCATCAGTGACTCGCGGGGGCAAGAGACCCAGTACTTC. The chain links TRBV10-3 to TRBJ2-5, with TRBD2 matching 7 bases. The germline gives CDR1 ENHRY, CDR2 SYGVKD. With 3 bases clipped from V and 2 bases from J, the junction kept 3 bases outside the gene matches. The CDR3 loop spans 14 amino acids.

This clonotype has only a few counts. The chain combines TRBV7-9 with TRBJ1-5, with 7 bases that match TRBD1. The CDR3 is 15 residues long. CDR1 is SEHNR and CDR2 is FQNEAQ in the germline V gene (reference sequence). The J segment lost 7 bases and the V segment lost 7 bases, leaving 13 bases of the junction unmatched. The CDR3 DNA sequence: TGTGCCAGCACATCCAACAGGGGTGAGGGGCAGCCCCAGCATTTT. Protein: CASTSNRGEGQPQHF.

This clonotype came up many times. The J gene is TRBJ2-5, the V gene TRBV5-5, with D maybe TRBD1 (5 bases). Germline CDR1 and CDR2: SGHKS and YYEKEE (reference sequence). The V end lost 5 bases, the J end lost 1 base, and 9 bases lay between the germline ends. The CDR3 has 13 residues. In nucleotides, the CDR3 is TGTGCCAGCAGGAGACAGTTCCAAGAGACCCAGTACTTC. Amino acid sequence: CASRRQFQETQYF.